The present TCR beta chain was sequenced within a study of blood T cells in healthy people across ages. Findings and caveats of the study: Naive CD4+ cell counts and diversity both ran higher in long-lived than in aged donors.

Remarks on this clonotype: Its target is unknown.

The CDR3 extends over 15 amino acids. The V end was cut by 1 base, the J end by 6 bases, with 13 bases between. CDR1 and CDR2 (germline): SGHRS, YFSETQ. A J-beta primer mix and a sample-barcoded 5' primer were used in a second PCR of roughly 6 to 12 cycles. Every cDNA molecule carried a tag from a template-switch adaptor bearing 12 random nucleotides. A single record per CDR3 protein comes from TCRdb applying MiXCR to the 5' RACE reads. The sample consists of 600,000 to 900,000 distinct CDR3 sequences, about 26% of them appearing once. This sample also appeared in a second study, on T cells of mothers and their children. That paper states: Per child, roughly 3 million TCR beta CDR3 reads were obtained, against over 9 million per mother. Biologically related mothers and children overlapped slightly more than unrelated pairs, a non-significant difference.

The rearrangement links TRBV5-1 to TRBJ2-2; D is undetermined. Sample: blood. The TCR was taken from a boy aged 5-17 years in good health. This chain's CDR3 is CASSLNTWRSGELFF. In DNA form, the CDR3 reads TGCGCCAGCAGCTTGAACACCTGGAGATCCGGGGAGCTGTTTTTT.